A selection of T cell receptor beta chains follows, all from one sample in a study of blood T cell repertoires in COVID-19. Clones were read by immunoSEQ multiplex PCR, and TCRdb kept only the in-frame ones, dropping some. The table lists around 300,000 clones, 85% of them singletons. Sequencing was carried out using peripheral blood. The receptors come from a human donor in a cohort sampled during active COVID-19. The CDR3 runs from the conserved cysteine through the conserved F or W. D genes are given only for firm matches. Not all rows give a size; the values are once, few, many and, for expanded clones, a class.

d_gene	v_gene	j_gene	abundance	CDR3aa	CDR3nt
-	TRBV27	TRBJ1-5	-	CASSSINQPQHF	TGTGCCAGCAGTTCCATCAATCAGCCCCAGCATTTT
-	TRBV28	TRBJ1-1	-	CASSNRQNEAFF	TGTGCCAGCAGCAACAGACAGAATGAAGCTTTCTTT
-	TRBV7-9	TRBJ2-1	-	CASSPPSVYNEQFF	TGTGCCAGCAGCCCGCCTAGCGTCTACAATGAGCAGTTCTTC
TRBD1	TRBV7-2	TRBJ1-4	-	CASSLSYAGQGSTNEKLFF	TGTGCCAGCAGCTTAAGTTACGCGGGACAGGGATCAACTAATGAAAAACTGTTTTTT
-	TRBV9	TRBJ2-1	-	CASSVGRGERRRQQFF	TGTGCCAGCAGCGTAGGAAGAGGTGAAAGGCGCCGGCAGCAGTTCTTC
-	TRBV6-2/TRBV6-3	TRBJ1-4	once	CASSYVPGLNEKLFF	TGTGCCAGCAGTTATGTTCCAGGGCTTAATGAAAAACTGTTTTTT
-	TRBV18	TRBJ1-5	-	CASSPMGSNQPQHF	TGTGCCAGCTCACCGATGGGCAGCAATCAGCCCCAGCATTTT
TRBD2	TRBV4-1	TRBJ2-1	-	CASSQGGIRLAGYNEQFF	TGCGCCAGCAGCCAAGGAGGGATTCGGCTAGCGGGTTACAATGAGCAGTTCTTC
-	TRBV18	TRBJ1-1	-	CASSPGNGIAFF	TGTGCCAGCTCACCAGGTAACGGTATAGCTTTCTTT
TRBD1	TRBV28	TRBJ2-1	-	CASTRDRGLNEQFF	TGTGCCAGCACCCGGGACAGGGGGTTGAATGAGCAGTTCTTC
TRBD1	TRBV6-5	TRBJ1-3	-	CASKEGAFGNTIYF	TGTGCCAGCAAGGAGGGGGCATTTGGAAACACCATATATTTT
-	TRBV4-2	TRBJ1-4	-	CASSRNSATNEKLFF	TGTGCCAGCAGCCGCAACAGTGCAACTAATGAAAAACTGTTTTTT
-	TRBV9	TRBJ1-1	-	CASSVGRGRDTEAFF	TGTGCCAGCAGCGTAGGCAGGGGCAGGGACACTGAAGCTTTCTTT
-	TRBV20-1	TRBJ2-1	few	CSAIEGLGGLGEQFF	TGCAGTGCTATTGAAGGACTAGGGGGTTTGGGTGAGCAGTTCTTC
TRBD2	TRBV5-1	TRBJ2-5	-	CASNPDGGGQRTQYF	TGCGCCAGCAACCCGGACGGGGGGGGCCAGCGGACCCAGTACTTC
TRBD1	TRBV6-5	TRBJ2-7	-	CASRDGTGGSYEQYF	TGTGCCAGCAGGGACGGGACAGGGGGCTCCTACGAGCAGTACTTC
-	TRBV28	TRBJ1-6	-	CASRVLTGRRGQANSPLHF	TGTGCCAGCAGAGTTCTAACCGGGAGGAGGGGCCAGGCAAATTCACCCCTCCACTTT
-	TRBV6-1	TRBJ1-1	-	CASSEVGGRVEAFF	TGTGCCAGCAGTGAGGTCGGAGGTCGGGTTGAAGCTTTCTTT
-	TRBV19	TRBJ1-5	-	CATQSGSPRDQPQHF	TGTGCCACCCAAAGCGGGTCTCCCCGGGATCAGCCCCAGCATTTT
TRBD1	TRBV12-3/TRBV12-4	TRBJ1-4	-	CASRRTGELFF	TGTGCCAGCAGAAGGACAGGGGAACTGTTTTTT
-	TRBV5-1	TRBJ2-1	-	CASSLGSSGNNEQFF	TGCGCCAGCAGCTTGGGATCCTCCGGGAACAATGAGCAGTTCTTC
-	TRBV3-1/TRBV3-2	TRBJ1-2	-	CASSLRDIHSYTF	TGTGCCAGCAGCCTTAGGGACATTCATAGCTACACCTTC
TRBD2	TRBV9	TRBJ2-2	-	CASSVGLAGNTGELFF	TGTGCCAGCAGCGTAGGACTAGCGGGGAACACCGGGGAGCTGTTTTTT
-	TRBV7-8	TRBJ1-5	-	CASSLVQGRGVSYSNQPQHF	TGTGCCAGCAGCTTAGTTCAGGGGAGGGGAGTATCCTATAGCAATCAGCCCCAGCATTTT
TRBD1	TRBV7-9	TRBJ2-1	-	CASSSQGQVRNEQFF	TGTGCCAGCAGCTCCCAGGGACAGGTGCGGAATGAGCAGTTCTTC
TRBD2	TRBV6-5	TRBJ2-7	-	CASSRTSRNYEQYF	TGTGCCAGCAGCCGGACTAGCAGGAACTACGAGCAGTACTTC
TRBD2	TRBV27	TRBJ2-3	-	CASNRLAGGSDTQYF	TGTGCCAGCAATAGACTAGCGGGAGGATCAGATACGCAGTATTTT
TRBD1	TRBV18	TRBJ2-3	few	CASSLRDRLTDTQYF	TGTGCCAGCTCACTTCGGGACAGACTCACAGATACGCAGTATTTT
TRBD2	TRBV7-2	TRBJ2-3	-	CASRTGTSVQYF	TGTGCCAGCAGGACCGGGACTAGTGTGCAGTATTTT
TRBD1	TRBV7-2	TRBJ1-3	once	CASSRDRVTGNTIYF	TGTGCCAGCAGCCGGGACAGGGTAACGGGAAACACCATATATTTT
-	TRBV5-1	TRBJ1-1	-	CASSLAGLNSEAFF	TGCGCCAGCAGCTTGGCCGGCTTAAACAGTGAAGCTTTCTTT
TRBD1	TRBV6-1	TRBJ2-3	-	CASSEYGQGRDTQYF	TGTGCCAGCAGTGAATACGGACAGGGGCGTGATACGCAGTATTTT
-	TRBV19	TRBJ2-5	-	CASTPRAKGQQQETQYF	TGTGCCAGTACCCCCCGGGCGAAGGGACAACAACAAGAGACCCAGTACTTC
-	TRBV9	TRBJ2-2	-	CASSHQGGTNTGELFF	TGTGCCAGCAGCCATCAGGGCGGGACGAACACCGGGGAGCTGTTTTTT
TRBD1	TRBV27	TRBJ2-1	-	CASSLRDRVGDEQFF	TGTGCCAGCAGTTTACGGGACAGGGTCGGCGATGAGCAGTTCTTC
-	TRBV6-5	TRBJ1-2	-	CASVGDYGYTF	TGTGCCTCCGTAGGGGATTATGGCTACACCTTC
-	TRBV2	TRBJ1-1	-	CASSDSSPIIGGEAFF	TGTGCCAGCAGTGACTCCAGCCCGATTATCGGCGGAGAAGCTTTCTTT
-	TRBV5-5	TRBJ2-5	-	CASSSWRAASRTQYF	TGTGCCAGCAGCTCATGGCGGGCGGCCTCGAGGACCCAGTACTTC
TRBD2	TRBV30	TRBJ2-3	-	CAWTSGTGTDTQYF	TGTGCCTGGACTAGCGGGACAGGCACAGATACGCAGTATTTT
TRBD2	TRBV7-8	TRBJ2-2	-	CASSFPSGRINTGELFF	TGTGCCAGCAGCTTCCCTAGCGGGAGGATCAACACCGGGGAGCTGTTTTTT
-	TRBV6-1	TRBJ1-5	-	CASSELDSNQPQHF	TGTGCCAGCAGTGAACTAGATAGCAATCAGCCCCAGCATTTT
-	TRBV6-5	TRBJ2-3	-	CASSYSFGQFGDTQYF	TGTGCCAGCAGTTACTCGTTCGGACAGTTTGGCGATACGCAGTATTTT
TRBD1	TRBV5-6	TRBJ2-1	-	CASSKTGHYEQFF	TGTGCCAGCAGCAAGACAGGGCATTATGAGCAGTTCTTC
-	TRBV25-1	TRBJ1-5	few	CASSPRGFNQPQHF	TGTGCCAGCAGCCCCAGGGGTTTCAATCAGCCCCAGCATTTT
TRBD2	TRBV5-1	TRBJ2-7	-	CASSSRTSSSYEQYF	TGCGCCAGCAGCTCACGGACTAGCAGCAGCTACGAGCAGTACTTC
-	TRBV6-5	TRBJ2-7	-	CASSQDIYEQYF	TGTGCCAGCAGTCAGGACATCTACGAGCAGTACTTC